One sample yielded the 4 T cell receptor beta chains listed below, sequenced in a study of T cell responses to AZD1222 COVID-19 vaccine. The method was immunoSEQ multiplex PCR; TCRdb's version includes in-frame clones alone and lacks a portion of them. Of about 170,000 clones in the sample, roughly nine tenths are singletons; the top ten hold 6.9%. The input for sequencing was peripheral blood, taken on day 0 of AZD1222 vaccination. The origin of the receptors is an adult in good health.

This chain uses TRBV11-3 with TRBJ1-2; tentative D call: TRBD1 (5 bases). CDR3 length: 16 residues. Germline-derived CDR1 and CDR2 are SGHNT and YENEEA. Trimming took 1 base from V and 4 from J, leaving 16 bases between them. The CDR3 sequence: CASSLASRGSSYGYTF. In nucleotides, the CDR3 is TGTGCCAGCAGCTTAGCGTCCCGGGGGTCATCCTATGGCTACACCTTC.

Details on this clone: This sample includes further DNA sequences coding for the same CDR3. This chain connects TRBV5-1 to TRBJ2-7; D remains ambiguous. Germline V gene data show CDR1 as SGHRS and CDR2 as YFSETQ. The CDR3 is 13 residues long. Between the trimmed V and J ends, which lost 0 bases and 3 bases, there was a span of 7 bases. The DNA for the CDR3 is TGCGCCAGCAGCTTGGTAGGGAACTACGAGCAGTACTTC. This encodes CASSLVGNYEQYF.

The CDR3 region is CASSPDRGLGPQHF. The CDR3 nucleotides are TGCGCCAGCAGCCCGGACAGGGGGCTAGGGCCCCAGCATTTT. The chain links TRBV5-1 to TRBJ1-5; TRBD1 agrees at 11 bases. The CDR3 loop spans 14 amino acids. The V and J ends lost 4 bases and 9 bases, in that order; junction bases with no gene match: 6. Germline V gives CDR1 SGHRS, CDR2 YFSETQ.

The CDR3 sequence is CASEASGGMYQETQYF. CDR3 nucleotide sequence: TGCGCCAGCGAGGCTAGCGGGGGGATGTACCAAGAGACCCAGTACTTC. The V gene is TRBV5-1, the J gene TRBJ2-5; TRBD2 matches at 11 bases. Germline assignment: CDR1 SGHRS and CDR2 YFSETQ. The CDR3 covers 16 residues. V dropped 7 bases and J dropped 0; count of bases not matched to a gene: 8.